Below, 13 T cell receptor beta chains from the same sample are listed, as sequenced in a study of blood T cell repertoires in COVID-19. Assay used: immunoSEQ multiplex PCR; TCRdb lists only in-frame clones, some missing. Altogether about 230,000 clones are present, about 90% being singletons, with the ten largest covering roughly 3%. Material for sequencing was peripheral blood. These receptors originate from a man under 40 with COVID-19, enrolled during active disease.

V gene TRBV29-1 combines with J gene TRBJ2-7; possible D gene TRBD1, 6 bases. The CDR3 sequence is 13 residues long. Germline V gene data show CDR1 as SQVTM and CDR2 as ANQGSEA. V shed 6 bases and J shed 2 bases, with 14 bases lying between them. The CDR3 bases are TGCAGCGTCACAGGGTCGGAGACCTACGAGCAGTACTTC. It codes for CSVTGSETYEQYF.

V and J are TRBV15 and TRBJ1-1, with a tentative D call TRBD1 (6 bases). V lost 7 bases and J lost 7, with 19 bases in between. This CDR3 spans 14 amino acids. CDR1 and CDR2 (germline): LNHNV, YYDKDF (reference sequence). The CDR3 sequence is CATKEQGGGREAFF. CDR3 DNA: TGTGCCACCAAGGAACAGGGCGGAGGACGTGAAGCTTTCTTT.

The V call is TRBV6-2 or TRBV6-3, the J call TRBJ1-5; TRBD1 matches at 7 bases. This CDR3 comprises 17 residues. V lost 4 bases to trimming and J lost 1 base; unmatched junction nucleotides: 10. The germline V gene encodes CDR1 MNHEY and CDR2 SVGEGT. CDR3 residues: CASSSRQGPLSNQPQHF. The CDR3 DNA follows: TGTGCCAGCAGTTCAAGACAGGGACCATTGAGCAATCAGCCCCAGCATTTT.

V gene TRBV6-5 combines with J gene TRBJ2-5; weak D call: TRBD2 (6 bases). Trimming stripped 0 bases from V and 4 bases from J, with 9 bases between. Germline CDR1 reads MNHEY; CDR2 reads SVGAGI. This CDR3 is 14 amino acids long. The CDR3 sequence is CASSYSISGETQYF. CDR3 DNA: TGTGCCAGCAGTTACTCGATTAGCGGAGAGACCCAGTACTTC.

Points on this clone: The limits of the CDR3 on the DNA are not certain, so only TCRdb's listed CDR3 is given. The V gene is TRBV5-5, the J gene TRBJ2-7; the table names TRBD1, a call not compared with the DNA. The CDR3 sequence runs 15 residues, both termini included. Germline-derived CDR1 and CDR2 are SGHKS and YYEKEE (reference sequence). CDR3: CASSFSLDSFYEQYF.

This clone occurred once. The chain carries TRBV27 and TRBJ1-4; D is possibly TRBD1 (6 bases). Looked up from germline, CDR1 is MNHEY and CDR2 is SMNVEV (reference sequence). The V end lost 6 bases, the J end lost 7 bases, and 12 bases lay between the germline ends. The CDR3 is 13 residues long. CDR3 amino acids: CASSRGGSEKLFF. CDR3 bases: TGTGCCAGCAGCAGGGGAGGGAGTGAAAAACTGTTTTTT.

The chain joins TRBV27 to TRBJ2-3; 13 positions match TRBD2. V shed 4 bases, J shed 7 bases, and the junction held 8 bases outside the gene matches. The CDR3 runs to 16 residues. Germline V gene sequence: CDR1 MNHEY, CDR2 SMNVEV (reference sequence). Written as DNA, the CDR3 is TGTGCCAGCAGTTCCAGACTAGCGGGAGGCTTAAATACGCAGTATTTT. This translates into CASSSRLAGGLNTQYF.

The rearrangement joins TRBV27 to TRBJ2-6, with D perhaps matching TRBD1 (5 bases). This CDR3 comprises 18 residues. Germline lookup yields CDR1 MNHEY and CDR2 SMNVEV (reference sequence). V lost 2 bases and J 0 bases, leaving 14 bases between the germline ends. CDR3 residues: CASSLVYRINSGANVLTF. The CDR3 DNA sequence: TGTGCCAGCAGTTTAGTTTACAGGATCAACTCTGGGGCCAACGTCCTGACTTTC. The full variable domain, with the rest looked up from reference TRBV27 and TRBJ2-6, is EAQVTQNPRYLITVTGKKLTVTCSQNMNHEYMSWYRQDPGLGLRQIYYSMNVEVTDKGDVPEGYKVSRKEKRNFPLILESPSPNQTSLYFCASSLVYRINSGANVLTFGAGSRLTVL.

The rearrangement links TRBV7-3 to TRBJ2-7; 10 nucleotides align to TRBD1. The CDR3 spans 14 residues. Losses at the gene ends were 4 bases for V and 6 bases for J; bases not matched to a gene: 6. Per the germline V gene, CDR1 is SGHTA and CDR2 is FQGTGA. CDR3 loop: CASSSSGTGVEQYF. CDR3 DNA sequence: TGTGCCAGCAGCTCATCCGGGACAGGGGTCGAGCAGTACTTC. The whole variable domain, remainder taken from reference TRBV7-3 and TRBJ2-7, is GAGVSQTPSNKVTEKGKYVELRCDPISGHTALYWYRQSLGQGPEFLIYFQGTGAADDSGLPNDRFFAVRPEGSVSTLKIQRTERGDSAVYLCASSSSGTGVEQYFGPGTRLTVT.

This chain links TRBV6-2 or TRBV6-3 with TRBJ2-7; TRBD1 matches at 9 bases. Germline trimming cut 0 bases from V and 2 bases from J; bases unmatched to any gene: 2. The V gene's germline CDR1 is MNHEY and CDR2 SVGEGT. The length of the CDR3 is 15 residues. For the CDR3, the DNA is TGTGCCAGCAGTTACTCGGGACAGGGTCCCTACGAGCAGTACTTC. Protein sequence: CASSYSGQGPYEQYF.

This clone was picked up a small number of times. The V gene is TRBV6-6, the J gene TRBJ1-3; the D is unclear. V was clipped by 10 bases and J by 0 bases, with 16 bases between them. The germline V gene encodes CDR1 MNHNY and CDR2 SVGAGI (reference sequence). The CDR3 is made up of 15 amino acids. The CDR3 protein is CAIWTGVSSGNTIYF. The CDR3, as DNA: TGTGCCATATGGACGGGAGTTTCCTCTGGAAACACCATATATTTT.

This rearrangement joins TRBV7-9 to TRBJ1-2; 9 bases are a match to TRBD1. V shed 3 bases, J shed 1 base, and the junction held 3 bases outside the gene matches. Germline-derived CDR1 and CDR2 are SEHNR and FQNEAQ (reference sequence). This CDR3 region has 15 residues. The CDR3 loop is CASSFKGQGNYGYTF. The CDR3, as DNA: TGTGCCAGCAGCTTTAAGGGACAGGGTAACTATGGCTACACCTTC.

This chain links TRBV19 with TRBJ2-2, with D hard to call. V lost 0 bases, J lost 0 bases, and 8 bases lay in between. CDR1 and CDR2 from the germline V gene are LNHDA and SQIVND (reference sequence). The CDR3 has 16 residues. The CDR3 region has the DNA TGTGCCAGTAGTATAGATCGAACGGCGAACACCGGGGAGCTGTTTTTT. Translating it yields CASSIDRTANTGELFF.